Presented here are 4 T cell receptor beta chains from one specimen sequenced in a study of identical twins. TCRdb itself ran the 5' RACE reads through MiXCR, one entry per CDR3 protein. Of about 480,000 distinct CDR3 sequences in the sample, approximately 14% are singletons; the top ten hold approximately 0.52%. The same specimen was also included in a second study, on yellow fever vaccine responses in identical twins.

Sample: CD4+ T cells sorted from blood. These receptors originate from a woman younger than 30 in good health.

The chain joins TRBV9 to TRBJ1-6; D is perhaps TRBD1 (5 bases). The CDR3 is 15 residues long. Trimming shortened V by 5 bases and J by 5 bases, and 14 bases separated the two germline ends. Germline assignment: CDR1 SGDLS and CDR2 YYNGEE. The DNA of the CDR3 is TGTGCCAGCAGGACTGGGTTCAGGGATAATTCACCCCTCCACTTT. The encoded protein is CASRTGFRDNSPLHF. Full variable domain (remainder filled in from reference TRBV9 and TRBJ1-6): DSGVTQTPKHLITATGQRVTLRCSPRSGDLSVYWYQQSLDQGLQFLIQYYNGEERAKGNILERFSAQQFPDLHSELNLSSLELGDSALYFCASRTGFRDNSPLHFGNGTRLTVT.

V gene TRBV6-1 combines with J gene TRBJ2-3; possibly TRBD2 for D (6 bases). Germline loops: CDR1 MNHNS, CDR2 SASEGT. Trimming cost V 1 base and J 6 bases, with 23 bases left between them. The CDR3 consists of 18 residues. CDR3 region: CASSEGKGGGIGLDTQYF. The CDR3 DNA reads as TGTGCCAGCAGTGAAGGAAAAGGTGGCGGGATAGGGTTGGATACGCAGTATTTT.

J is TRBJ2-1 and V is TRBV28; TRBD2 is a possible D gene (5 bases). The CDR3 runs to 14 residues. The ends were cut back, 6 bases at V and 12 bases at J, with 21 bases in the middle. Germline CDR1 is MDHEN and CDR2 is SYDVKM. The CDR3 loop is CASRTGPDSPWQFF. The CDR3 DNA sequence: TGTGCCAGCAGGACGGGCCCGGACTCTCCTTGGCAGTTCTTC.

This clonotype was detected many times. This chain joins TRBV7-9 and TRBJ1-1; D might be TRBD1 (5 bases). V lost 5 bases, J lost 4 bases, and 14 bases lay in between. CDR3 length: 14 residues. Germline loops: CDR1 SEHNR, CDR2 FQNEAQ (reference sequence). CDR3 sequence (DNA): TGTGCCAGCAGCCTAGAAGGGGCCCCCACTGAAGCTTTCTTT. Its protein is CASSLEGAPTEAFF.